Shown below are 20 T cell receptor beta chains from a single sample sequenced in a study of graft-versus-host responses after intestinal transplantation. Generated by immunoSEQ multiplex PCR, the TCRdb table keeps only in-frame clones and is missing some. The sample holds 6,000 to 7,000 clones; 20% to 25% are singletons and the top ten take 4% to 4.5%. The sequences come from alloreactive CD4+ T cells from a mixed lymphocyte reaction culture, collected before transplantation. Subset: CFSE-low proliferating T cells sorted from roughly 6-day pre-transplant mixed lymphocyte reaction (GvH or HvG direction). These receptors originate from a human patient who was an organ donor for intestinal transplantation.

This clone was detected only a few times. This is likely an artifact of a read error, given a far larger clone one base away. This CDR3 is CASILVGVGQATYEQYF. As DNA, the CDR3 is TGTGCCAGCATCTTAGTAGGGGTTGGACAGGCCACCTACGAGCAGTACTTC. The chain couples TRBV7-6 to TRBJ2-7; 7 bases map to TRBD1. The CDR3 length is 17 residues. CDR1 and CDR2 from the germline V gene are SGHVS and FNYEAQ. The variable domain in full, completed from reference TRBV7-6 and TRBJ2-7, reads GAGVSQSPRYKVTKRGQDVALRCDPISGHVSLYWYRQALGQGPEFLTYFNYEAQQDKSGLPNDRFSAERPEGSISTLTIQRTEQRDSAMYRCASILVGVGQATYEQYFGPGTRLTVT.

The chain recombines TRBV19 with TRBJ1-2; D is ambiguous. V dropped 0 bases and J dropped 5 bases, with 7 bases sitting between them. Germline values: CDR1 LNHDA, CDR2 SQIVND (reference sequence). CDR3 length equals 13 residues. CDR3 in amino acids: CASSIDLGYGYTF. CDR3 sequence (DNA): TGTGCCAGTAGTATAGATCTAGGGTATGGCTACACCTTC.

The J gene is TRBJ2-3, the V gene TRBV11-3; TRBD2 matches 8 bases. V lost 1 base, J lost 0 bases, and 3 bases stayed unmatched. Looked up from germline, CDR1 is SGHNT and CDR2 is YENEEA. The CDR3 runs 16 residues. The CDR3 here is CASSLAGGPSTDTQYF. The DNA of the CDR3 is TGTGCCAGCAGCTTAGCGGGAGGGCCTAGCACAGATACGCAGTATTTT.

As DNA, the CDR3 is TGTGCCAGCAACAAGTTAGGGACACCTGAAGAGACCCAGTACTTC. This translates into CASNKLGTPEETQYF. The chain joins TRBV2 to TRBJ2-5, with D possibly TRBD1 on 6 matching bases. The germline V and J ends were trimmed by 7 bases and 3 bases, with 18 bases remaining between them. The V gene's germline CDR1 is SNHLY and CDR2 FYNNEI. The CDR3 runs 15 residues.

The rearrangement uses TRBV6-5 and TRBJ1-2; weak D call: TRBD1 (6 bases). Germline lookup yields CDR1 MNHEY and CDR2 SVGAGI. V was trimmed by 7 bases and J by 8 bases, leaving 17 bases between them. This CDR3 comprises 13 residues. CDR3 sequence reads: CASTRAGVEGYTF. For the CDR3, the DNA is TGTGCCAGCACCCGAGCAGGGGTGGAGGGCTACACCTTC.

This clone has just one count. CDR3 nucleotides: TGTGCCAGCAGCTTAAGCGTTAGTCTCAATGAGCAGTTCTTC. It specifies CASSLSVSLNEQFF. This sequence joins TRBV11-1 and TRBJ2-1; D gene unclear. The germline CDR1 and CDR2 sequences are SGHAT and FQDESV (reference sequence). V was trimmed by 2 bases and J by 6 bases, leaving 11 bases between them. The length of the CDR3 is 14 residues.

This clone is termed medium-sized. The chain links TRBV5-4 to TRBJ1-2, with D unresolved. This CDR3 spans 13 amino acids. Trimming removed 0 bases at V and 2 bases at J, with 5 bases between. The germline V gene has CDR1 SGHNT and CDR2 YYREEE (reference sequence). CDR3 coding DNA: TGTGCCAGCAGCTTGGAGCAGAACTATGGCTACACCTTC. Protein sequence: CASSLEQNYGYTF.

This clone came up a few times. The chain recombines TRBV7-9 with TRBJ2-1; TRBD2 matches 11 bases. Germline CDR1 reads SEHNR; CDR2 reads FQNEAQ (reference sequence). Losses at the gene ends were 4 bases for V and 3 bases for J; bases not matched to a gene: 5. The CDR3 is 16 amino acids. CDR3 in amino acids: CASSSFLAGGYNEQFF. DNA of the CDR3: TGTGCCAGCAGCTCCTTCCTAGCGGGAGGCTACAATGAGCAGTTCTTC.

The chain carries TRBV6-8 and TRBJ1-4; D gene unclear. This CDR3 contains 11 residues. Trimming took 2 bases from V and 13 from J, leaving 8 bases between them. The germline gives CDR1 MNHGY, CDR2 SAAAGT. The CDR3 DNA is TGTGCCAGCAGTTACGCGGGAGGACTGTTTTTT. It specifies CASSYAGGLFF.

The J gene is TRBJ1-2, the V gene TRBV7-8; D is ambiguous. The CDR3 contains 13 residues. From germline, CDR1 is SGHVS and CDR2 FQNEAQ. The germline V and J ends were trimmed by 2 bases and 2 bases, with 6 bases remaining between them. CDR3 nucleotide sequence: TGTGCCAGCAGCTTACAGGAAAACTATGGCTACACCTTC. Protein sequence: CASSLQENYGYTF.

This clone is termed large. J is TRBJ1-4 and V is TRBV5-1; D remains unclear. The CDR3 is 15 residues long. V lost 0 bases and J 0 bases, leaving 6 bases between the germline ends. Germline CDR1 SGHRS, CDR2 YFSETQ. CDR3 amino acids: CASSLGQTTNEKLFF. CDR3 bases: TGCGCCAGCAGCTTGGGACAAACAACTAATGAAAAACTGTTTTTT.

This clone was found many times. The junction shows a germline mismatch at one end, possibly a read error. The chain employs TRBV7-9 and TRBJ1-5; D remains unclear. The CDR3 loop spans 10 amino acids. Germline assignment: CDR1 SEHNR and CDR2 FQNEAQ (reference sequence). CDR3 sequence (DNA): TGTGCTAGCAGCAATCAGCCCCAGCATTTT. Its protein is CASSNQPQHF.

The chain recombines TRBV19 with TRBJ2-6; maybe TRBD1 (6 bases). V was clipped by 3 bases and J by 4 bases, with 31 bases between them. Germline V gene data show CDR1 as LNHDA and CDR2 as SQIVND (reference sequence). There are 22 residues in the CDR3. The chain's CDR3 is CASSISGAYFTRTLWGANVLTF. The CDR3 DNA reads TGTGCCAGTAGTATTTCAGGGGCCTATTTTACGCGAACATTGTGGGGGGCCAACGTCCTGACTTTC.

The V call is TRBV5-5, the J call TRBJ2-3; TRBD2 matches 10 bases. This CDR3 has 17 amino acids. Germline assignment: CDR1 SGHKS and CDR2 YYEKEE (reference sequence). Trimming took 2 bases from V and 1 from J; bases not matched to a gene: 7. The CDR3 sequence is CASSFKAGGPGTDTQYF. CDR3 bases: TGTGCCAGCAGCTTCAAAGCGGGAGGGCCGGGCACAGATACGCAGTATTTT.

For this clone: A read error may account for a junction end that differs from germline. The CDR3 region is CASSQLLAGPYNEQFF. CDR3 coding DNA: TGCGCCAGCAGCCAACTACTAGCGGGTCCCTACAATGAGCAGTTCTTC. The chain carries TRBV7-2 and TRBJ2-1; 9 bases are shared with TRBD2. Germline CDR1 SGHTA, CDR2 FQGNSA. CDR3 size: 16 residues.

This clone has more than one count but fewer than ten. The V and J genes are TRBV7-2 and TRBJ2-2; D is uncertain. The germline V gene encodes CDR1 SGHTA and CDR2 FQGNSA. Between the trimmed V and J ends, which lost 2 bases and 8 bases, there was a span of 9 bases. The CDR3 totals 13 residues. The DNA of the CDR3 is TGTGCCAGCAGCTTACTAGTTGGAGGGGAGCTGTTTTTT. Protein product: CASSLLVGGELFF.

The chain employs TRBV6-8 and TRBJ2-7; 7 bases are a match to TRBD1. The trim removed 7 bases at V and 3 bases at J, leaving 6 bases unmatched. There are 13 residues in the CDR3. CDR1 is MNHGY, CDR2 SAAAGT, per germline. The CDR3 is CASTRDRNYEQYF. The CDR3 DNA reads TGTGCCAGCACCCGGGACAGAAACTACGAGCAGTACTTC.

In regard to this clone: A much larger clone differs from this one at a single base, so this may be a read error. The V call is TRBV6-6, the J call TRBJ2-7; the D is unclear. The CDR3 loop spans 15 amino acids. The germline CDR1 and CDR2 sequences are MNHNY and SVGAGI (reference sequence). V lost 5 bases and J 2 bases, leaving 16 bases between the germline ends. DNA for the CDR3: TGTGCCAGCAGTCCCCGGATAGGTGATACCTACGAGCAGTACTTC. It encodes CASSPRIGDTYEQYF.

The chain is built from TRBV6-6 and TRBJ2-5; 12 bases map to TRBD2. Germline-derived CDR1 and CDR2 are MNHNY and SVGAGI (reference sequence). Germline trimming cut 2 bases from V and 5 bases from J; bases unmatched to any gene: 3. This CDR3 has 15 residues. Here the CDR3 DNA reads TGTGCCAGCAGTTACGGGCTAGCGGGAGGGGAGACCCAGTACTTC. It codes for CASSYGLAGGETQYF.

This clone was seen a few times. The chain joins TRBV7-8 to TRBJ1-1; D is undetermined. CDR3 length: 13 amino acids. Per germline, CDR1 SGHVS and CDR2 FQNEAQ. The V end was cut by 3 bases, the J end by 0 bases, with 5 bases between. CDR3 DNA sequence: TGTGCCAGCAGCTTCGAGATGAACACTGAAGCTTTCTTT. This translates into CASSFEMNTEAFF.